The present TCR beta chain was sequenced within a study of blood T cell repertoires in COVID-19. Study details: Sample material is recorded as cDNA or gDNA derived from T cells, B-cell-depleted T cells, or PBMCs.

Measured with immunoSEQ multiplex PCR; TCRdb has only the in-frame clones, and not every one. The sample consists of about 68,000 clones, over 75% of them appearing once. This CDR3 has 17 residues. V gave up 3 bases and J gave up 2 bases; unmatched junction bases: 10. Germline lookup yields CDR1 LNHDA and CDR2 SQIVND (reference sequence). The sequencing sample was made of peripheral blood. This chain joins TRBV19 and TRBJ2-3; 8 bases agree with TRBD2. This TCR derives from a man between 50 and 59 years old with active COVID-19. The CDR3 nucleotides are TGTGCCAGTAGTATCGGGAGGGGCTCTACCAACACAGATACGCAGTATTTT. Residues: CASSIGRGSTNTDTQYF.